The 12 T cell receptor beta chains given below trace back to one sample, sequenced in a study of chemoradiotherapy in HPV16-positive cancers. This table comes from immunoSEQ multiplex PCR, and its TCRdb copy is limited to in-frame clones, with some not included. Of approximately 27,000 clones listed, 84% are singletons. The source material was blood, sampled from a patient who underwent chemoradiotherapy. All receptors derive from a human donor with HPV-associated anogenital cancer.

In regard to this clone: Mismatch with germline at one junction end may stem from a read error. V is TRBV7-9 and J is TRBJ2-5; D may correspond to TRBD1 or TRBD2 (5 bases each). The CDR3 loop spans 16 amino acids. The germline CDR1 and CDR2 sequences are SEHNR and FQNEAQ (reference sequence). In DNA, the CDR3 is TGTGCCAGCGGCTTACAGGACTGGGGAAACCAAGAGACCCAGTACTTC. This codes for CASGLQDWGNQETQYF.

The V gene is TRBV6-1, the J gene TRBJ2-7; tentative D call: TRBD1 (6 bases). The CDR3 sequence is 14 residues long. Between the trimmed V and J ends, which lost 6 bases and 1 base, there was a span of 13 bases. Looked up from germline, CDR1 is MNHNS and CDR2 is SASEGT. CDR3 in DNA: TGTGCCAGCAGCCGAACAGGGTTATCCTACGAGCAGTACGTC. This gives the protein CASSRTGLSYEQYV.

The chain couples TRBV10-2 to TRBJ1-5; 7 bases are a match to TRBD1. CDR3 length: 13 amino acids. With 6 bases clipped from V and 3 bases from J, the junction kept 2 bases outside the gene matches. Germline V gene data show CDR1 as WSHSY and CDR2 as SAAADI. CDR3 amino acids: CASRGQTNQPQHF. Written as DNA, the CDR3 is TGCGCCAGCAGGGGACAGACCAATCAGCCCCAGCATTTT.

This clone was seen just once. The V call is TRBV29-1, the J call TRBJ2-3; no clear D. V lost 3 bases and J 2 bases, leaving 15 bases between the germline ends. CDR3 length equals 15 residues. CDR1 and CDR2 from the germline V gene are SQVTM and ANQGSEA. CDR3 protein: CSVDRQADPTDTQYF. Written as DNA, the CDR3 is TGCAGCGTTGATAGGCAGGCGGACCCCACAGATACGCAGTATTTT.

V is TRBV2 and J is TRBJ2-3; D tentatively reads TRBD1 or TRBD2 (5 bases each). The CDR3 is made up of 13 amino acids. The germline V gene has CDR1 SNHLY and CDR2 FYNNEI. V lost 4 bases to trimming and J lost 5 bases, with 10 bases between them. The CDR3 region is CASSVGVIDTQYF. CDR3 nucleotide sequence: TGTGCCAGCAGTGTGGGGGTAATAGATACGCAGTATTTT.

This chain uses TRBV6-4 with TRBJ2-3; no reliable D call. V was cut by 0 bases and J by 0 bases, with 7 bases left in between. CDR3 length: 15 amino acids. Germline V gene sequence: CDR1 MRHNA, CDR2 SNTAGT. DNA of the CDR3: TGTGCCAGCAGTGACTCGGGGTCTAGCACAGATACGCAGTATTTT. It translates to CASSDSGSSTDTQYF.

The chain links TRBV11-3 to TRBJ2-3; D gene unclear. Deletions cut 1 base from V and 1 base from J, with 6 bases between. The germline CDR1 and CDR2 sequences are SGHNT and YENEEA. CDR3 length equals 14 residues. The CDR3 loop is CASSLGVGTDTQYF. The CDR3 DNA reads as TGTGCCAGCAGCTTAGGCGTGGGCACAGATACGCAGTATTTT.

The rearrangement joins TRBV5-4 to TRBJ2-3; 14 bases agree with TRBD2. This CDR3 is built from 16 residues. V dropped 4 bases and J dropped 4; count of bases not matched to a gene: 5. Per germline, CDR1 SGHNT and CDR2 YYREEE (reference sequence). The CDR3 reads CASSQGTSGGADTQYF. CDR3 DNA: TGTGCCAGCAGCCAAGGGACTAGCGGGGGCGCAGATACGCAGTATTTT. Variable domain in full (rest from reference TRBV5-4 and TRBJ2-3): ETGVTQSPTHLIKTRGQQVTLRCSSQSGHNTVSWYQQALGQGPQFIFQYYREEENGRGNFPPRFSGLQFPNYSSELNVNALELDDSALYLCASSQGTSGGADTQYFGPGTRLTVL.

The chain combines TRBV7-6 with TRBJ1-6; TRBD1 matches at 7 bases. There are 15 residues in the CDR3. CDR1 SGHVS and CDR2 FNYEAQ come from the germline V gene. The trim removed 3 bases at V and 6 bases at J, leaving 5 bases unmatched. CDR3 bases: TGTGCCAGCAGCTTGGCAGGGGGTGGTAATTCACCCCTCCACTTT. Translated: CASSLAGGGNSPLHF.

This clone was observed a handful of times. CDR3 bases: TGTGCCTGGAGTATAAGGGAAAAACTGTTTTTT. Translating it yields CAWSIREKLFF. The rearrangement uses TRBV30 and TRBJ1-4; no definite D call. The CDR3 spans 11 residues. Between the trimmed V and J ends, which lost 2 bases and 8 bases, there was a span of 6 bases. CDR1 GTSNPN and CDR2 SVGIG come from the germline V gene (reference sequence).

This clone appeared a few times. The V and J genes are TRBV7-8 and TRBJ1-2; TRBD1 might be the D (6 bases). Trimming took off 5 bases at V and 6 bases at J, with 16 bases between the two ends. CDR3 size: 14 residues. Looked up from germline, CDR1 is SGHVS and CDR2 is FQNEAQ. CDR3 residues: CASSTFTGFDGYTF. In DNA, the CDR3 is TGTGCCAGCAGCACGTTTACAGGGTTCGATGGCTACACCTTC.

The chain recombines TRBV5-5 with TRBJ1-2; 9 bases are shared with TRBD1. Germline-derived CDR1 and CDR2 are SGHKS and YYEKEE (reference sequence). CDR3 length: 16 amino acids. After removal of 0 bases from V and 4 bases from J, the junction contained 7 bases not matched to a gene. CDR3 region: CASSLDGTGSVYGYTF. As DNA, the CDR3 is TGTGCCAGCAGCTTGGATGGGACAGGGTCAGTCTATGGCTACACCTTC.